The 21 T cell receptor beta chains below were found in one sample sequenced in a study of glioma-infiltrating T cells after dendritic cell vaccination. Sequencing used immunoSEQ multiplex PCR; TCRdb keeps in-frame clones, though not all of them. The sample lists 80,000 to 100,000 clones; 80% were seen once. Time point of the sample: after dendritic cell vaccination, including at tumor progression/relapse. The sequences come from blood, collected after dendritic cell vaccination. These receptors were taken from a human donor with glioblastoma.

The chain carries TRBV9 and TRBJ2-7; TRBD2 agrees at 8 bases. CDR1 is SGDLS, CDR2 YYNGEE, per germline. The CDR3 is 15 amino acids. Losses at the gene ends were 3 bases for V and 4 bases for J; bases not matched to a gene: 9. The CDR3 nucleotides read TGTGCCAGCAGCGAAAACGGGGGGGTGGGGTACGAGCAGTACTTC. Translating it yields CASSENGGVGYEQYF.

The chain is built from TRBV6-6 and TRBJ1-1; D possibly corresponds to TRBD1 (5 bases). Trimming removed 5 bases at V and 2 bases at J, with 12 bases between. The CDR3 contains 14 residues. CDR1 and CDR2 from the germline V gene are MNHNY and SVGAGI (reference sequence). The CDR3 sequence: CASSTSDTNTEAFF. The CDR3 coding sequence is TGTGCCAGCAGTACCTCGGACACTAACACTGAAGCTTTCTTT.

The rearrangement uses TRBV9 and TRBJ1-1, with D perhaps TRBD1 (5 bases). The CDR3 runs to 14 residues. Germline values: CDR1 SGDLS, CDR2 YYNGEE. Trimming cost V 4 bases and J 0 bases, with 10 bases left between them. CDR3 coding DNA: TGTGCCAGCAGCTGGGGGGTGCTGAACACTGAAGCTTTCTTT. This codes for CASSWGVLNTEAFF.

V is TRBV6-5 and J is TRBJ2-1, with D tentatively TRBD2 (6 bases). This CDR3 spans 15 amino acids. Trimming took 5 bases from V and 1 from J, leaving 12 bases between them. Germline CDR1 is MNHEY and CDR2 is SVGAGI. This chain's CDR3 is CASSLRGISYNEQFF. CDR3 nucleotides: TGTGCCAGCAGTCTTCGGGGGATTTCCTACAATGAGCAGTTCTTC.

This chain connects TRBV9 to TRBJ2-5; 13 positions match TRBD2. This CDR3 has 16 residues. The J segment lost 2 bases and the V segment lost 0 bases, leaving 1 base of the junction unmatched. CDR1 is SGDLS, CDR2 YYNGEE, per germline. CDR3 amino acids: CASSVGTSGSQETQYF. The CDR3 region has the DNA TGTGCCAGCAGCGTAGGGACTAGCGGGAGTCAAGAGACCCAGTACTTC. Filled out from reference TRBV9 and TRBJ2-5, the complete variable domain reads DSGVTQTPKHLITATGQRVTLRCSPRSGDLSVYWYQQSLDQGLQFLIQYYNGEERAKGNILERFSAQQFPDLHSELNLSSLELGDSALYFCASSVGTSGSQETQYFGPGTRLLVL.

This rearrangement joins TRBV2 to TRBJ2-6, with D perhaps TRBD2 (7 bases). CDR1 and CDR2 (germline): SNHLY, FYNNEI. CDR3 length: 16 residues. Trimming pared 7 bases from V and 0 bases from J, leaving 13 bases between. The CDR3 DNA follows: TGTGCCAGCAACAGGGAGGGATTCTCTGGGGCCAACGTCCTGACTTTC. Translation: CASNREGFSGANVLTF.

V and J are TRBV10-3 and TRBJ1-1, with TRBD1 as a possible D gene (5 bases). Germline loops: CDR1 ENHRY, CDR2 SYGVKD. Trimming pared 4 bases from V and 1 base from J, leaving 13 bases between. The CDR3 consists of 15 residues. In DNA form, the CDR3 reads TGTGCCATCAGTGGGGGCCTGACCGGGAACACTGAAGCTTTCTTT. Translating gives CAISGGLTGNTEAFF.

The sample holds a few counts of this clone. The chain combines TRBV6-5 with TRBJ1-2, with D tentatively TRBD1 (6 bases). The V and J ends lost 6 bases and 7 bases respectively, with 12 bases between them. Germline loops: CDR1 MNHEY, CDR2 SVGAGI. The CDR3 contains 12 residues. This CDR3 is CASRMTGTGYTF. In nucleotides, the CDR3 is TGTGCCAGCAGAATGACAGGTACTGGCTACACCTTC.

This rearrangement joins TRBV6-5 to TRBJ1-2, with D perhaps matching TRBD1 (6 bases). Germline V gene data show CDR1 as MNHEY and CDR2 as SVGAGI. The CDR3 runs 15 residues. Trimming pared 2 bases from V and 1 base from J, leaving 11 bases between. CDR3 bases: TGTGCCAGCAGTTACGGGGGGGCGTTTAACTATGGCTACACCTTC. As protein: CASSYGGAFNYGYTF.

The V gene is TRBV9, the J gene TRBJ2-1; 8 nucleotides line up with TRBD2. The V and J ends lost 3 bases and 3 bases, in that order; junction bases with no gene match: 11. This CDR3 has 17 residues. Per germline, CDR1 SGDLS and CDR2 YYNGEE. The CDR3 nucleotides are TGTGCCAGCAGCGCGTTACCGGGGGGGGCCTTCTACAATGAGCAGTTCTTC. Encoded protein: CASSALPGGAFYNEQFF.

The chain combines TRBV4-2 with TRBJ2-3; D is ambiguous. This CDR3 is built from 13 residues. V shed 5 bases and J shed 8 bases, with 14 bases lying between them. Per germline, CDR1 LGHNA and CDR2 YNFKEQ. The CDR3 sequence is CASSATQLSTQYF. CDR3 DNA sequence: TGTGCCAGCAGCGCGACTCAACTCAGTACGCAGTATTTT.

The chain recombines TRBV18 with TRBJ2-5; tentative D call: TRBD2 (5 bases). The CDR3 totals 15 residues. Germline-derived CDR1 and CDR2 are KGHSH and LQKENI. V was trimmed by 1 base and J by 1 base, leaving 10 bases between them. The DNA for the CDR3 is TGTGCCAGCTCACCACGGTGGGGAGCCCAAGAGACCCAGTACTTC. Protein product: CASSPRWGAQETQYF.

The gene calls are TRBV28 and TRBJ2-7, with D possibly TRBD1 on 5 matching bases. The CDR3 covers 12 residues. V gave up 3 bases and J gave up 3 bases, with 6 bases separating them. Looked up from germline, CDR1 is MDHEN and CDR2 is SYDVKM. The CDR3 is CASSLGLYEQYF. The CDR3 bases are TGTGCCAGCAGTTTGGGGCTCTACGAGCAGTACTTC.

The CDR3 reads CASSMSGGAYNEQFF. Written as DNA, the CDR3 is TGCGCCAGCAGTATGAGCGGGGGGGCGTACAATGAGCAGTTCTTC. The rearrangement uses TRBV10-2 and TRBJ2-1; 10 bases match TRBD2. V was clipped by 5 bases and J by 4 bases; unmatched bases: 5. The CDR3 extends over 15 amino acids. Germline-derived CDR1 and CDR2 are WSHSY and SAAADI.

DNA of the CDR3: TGTGCCAGCAGTGACTCGCTACAGGGGCGTGAAAAACTGTTTTTT. It translates to CASSDSLQGREKLFF. V and J are TRBV6-4 and TRBJ1-4; the match to TRBD1 covers 7 bases. Germline CDR1 and CDR2: MRHNA and SNTAGT. J was trimmed by 7 bases and V by 0 bases; bases with no gene match: 5. The length of the CDR3 is 15 residues.

This chain joins TRBV19 and TRBJ2-2; 11 bases are shared with TRBD2. This CDR3 contains 16 residues. The germline gives CDR1 LNHDA, CDR2 SQIVND (reference sequence). V trimming: 7 bases; J trimming: 1 base; junction bases outside the gene matches: 5. The CDR3 DNA follows: TGTGCCAGTACCCCGGGACTAGCGGTGAACACCGGGGAGCTGTTTTTT. This codes for CASTPGLAVNTGELFF. The variable domain in full, completed from reference TRBV19 and TRBJ2-2, reads DGGITQSPKYLFRKEGQNVTLSCEQNLNHDAMYWYRQDPGQGLRLIYYSQIVNDFQKGDIAEGYSVSREKKESFPLTVTSAQKNPTAFYLCASTPGLAVNTGELFFGEGSRLTVL.

The chain recombines TRBV5-1 with TRBJ1-4; 7 bases are shared with TRBD1. CDR1 SGHRS and CDR2 YFSETQ come from the germline V gene. This CDR3 contains 14 residues. V was clipped by 4 bases and J by 4 bases; unmatched bases: 4. CDR3 protein: CASSTGQINEKLFF. Here the CDR3 DNA reads TGCGCCAGCAGCACGGGACAGATTAATGAAAAACTGTTTTTT.

This sequence joins TRBV9 and TRBJ2-1; 13 bases are shared with TRBD2. The V gene's germline CDR1 is SGDLS and CDR2 YYNGEE. With V trimmed by 4 bases and J by 3 bases, 4 bases remained unmatched. The CDR3 is made up of 16 amino acids. CDR3 sequence: CASSPRLAGGYNEQFF. CDR3 coding DNA: TGTGCCAGCAGCCCACGACTAGCGGGGGGCTACAATGAGCAGTTCTTC.

The rearrangement uses TRBV12-2 and TRBJ1-5; the D call TRBD1 from the table was never checked on the DNA. TRBV12-2 is deemed a pseudogene. This CDR3 is built from 16 residues. The CDR3 is CASRLKYRVGNQPQHF. The CDR3 DNA reads as TGTGCAAGTCGCTTAAAATACAGGGTCGGGAATCAGCCCCAGCATTTT.

The V and J genes are TRBV6-5 and TRBJ2-1; 7 bases align to TRBD1. Germline V lookup: CDR1 MNHEY, CDR2 SVGAGI. The CDR3 spans 15 residues. The V and J ends lost 5 bases and 2 bases, in that order; junction bases with no gene match: 6. The CDR3 sequence is CASSTPTGAYNEQFF. The DNA for the CDR3 is TGTGCCAGCAGTACGCCCACAGGGGCCTACAATGAGCAGTTCTTC.

This chain uses TRBV5-1 with TRBJ2-1; TRBD2 agrees at 7 bases. Germline CDR1 SGHRS, CDR2 YFSETQ. The CDR3 runs 15 residues. The ends lost 4 bases at V and 9 bases at J; junction bases unmatched: 13. CDR3 sequence (DNA): TGCGCCAGCAGCCCCGGGGGGAGTAGCGCGGTTGAGCAGTTCTTC. Amino acid sequence: CASSPGGSSAVEQFF.